The rows below give T cell receptor beta chains drawn from one sample of a study of early stage breast cancer tumors. Profiled with immunoSEQ multiplex PCR; TCRdb holds only in-frame clones, not every one. The data show roughly 49,000 clones, 78% seen once. The sample comprised blood. These receptors all stem from a person aged 40-50 years with breast cancer. The CDR3 runs from the conserved cysteine through the conserved F or W. The order of the fields is D gene, V gene, J gene, CDR3 DNA, CDR3 protein. A D gene is named only where the DNA matches it firmly.

TRBD1,TRBV5-4,TRBJ1-4,TGTGCCAGCAGCTTAGGGACAGCGAATGAAAAACTGTTTTTT,CASSLGTANEKLFF
.,TRBV10-3,TRBJ2-5,TGTGCCATCTCCAGGGATTTTCTGCCCGGGGAGACCCAGTACTTC,CAISRDFLPGETQYF
TRBD2,TRBV30,TRBJ2-1,TGTGCCTGGACCGTAGCGGGAGGGCCGAATGAGCAGTTCTTC,CAWTVAGGPNEQFF
.,TRBV5-5,TRBJ1-4,TGTGCCAGCAGCTCGGCAGCTCGCGATGAAAAACTGTTTTTT,CASSSAARDEKLFF
TRBD2,TRBV7-2,TRBJ2-7,TGTGCCAGCAGCCCGGTTAGCGGGAGGGCCGACGAGCAGTACTTC,CASSPVSGRADEQYF
.,TRBV12-5,TRBJ1-5,TGTGCTAGTGGTTTGGACCGGGACAAAAATCAGCCCCAGCATTTT,CASGLDRDKNQPQHF
TRBD2,TRBV7-8,TRBJ2-2,TGTGCCAGCAGCTTAGCGGGACTAACGAACACCGGGGAGCTGTTTTTT,CASSLAGLTNTGELFF
.,TRBV5-5,TRBJ2-7,TGTGCCAGCAGCTTGGGAGGGCAGCCTTACGAGCAGTACTTC,CASSLGGQPYEQYF
.,TRBV19,TRBJ2-5,TGTGCCAGTAGTATCCCGAACGGGGCTCAACAAGAGACCCAGTACTTC,CASSIPNGAQQETQYF
TRBD2,TRBV7-9,TRBJ2-3,TGTGCCAGCAGTCGGTCGGGGGGAGATACGCAGTATTTT,CASSRSGGDTQYF
TRBD2,TRBV5-1,TRBJ2-2,TGCGCCAGCAGCTTGAGGACTAGCACCGGGGAGCTGTTTTTT,CASSLRTSTGELFF
.,TRBV5-1,TRBJ2-2,TGCGCCAGCAGCTTGGGACTAGGGACCGGGGAGCTGTTTTTT,CASSLGLGTGELFF